What follows are 11 T cell receptor beta chains derived from one specimen sequenced in a study of glioma-infiltrating T cells after dendritic cell vaccination. Repertoires were generated with immunoSEQ multiplex PCR, while TCRdb's copy carries only in-frame clones and drops some. The data contain 85,000 to 95,000 clones, approximately 84% of them singletons. Source: blood, taken before dendritic cell vaccination. All receptors derive from a human donor with glioblastoma.

This chain joins TRBV27 and TRBJ1-5, with D unresolved. Germline CDR1 reads MNHEY; CDR2 reads SMNVEV (reference sequence). This CDR3 spans 15 amino acids. V lost 2 bases and J lost 2, with 10 bases in between. The CDR3 DNA reads TGTGCCAGCAGTTTAAAGGCAGCGGGCAATCAGCCCCAGCATTTT. Translated, it gives CASSLKAAGNQPQHF.

The rearrangement joins TRBV5-1 to TRBJ2-7; 15 bases align to TRBD2. J was trimmed by 5 bases and V by 4 bases; bases with no gene match: 4. This CDR3 spans 15 amino acids. Germline CDR1 and CDR2: SGHRS and YFSETQ. DNA for the CDR3: TGCGCCAGCAGCCGGACTAGCGGGGGGGCCGACGAGCAGTACTTC. Protein product: CASSRTSGGADEQYF.

The chain couples TRBV13 to TRBJ2-3, with 12 bases matching TRBD2. The CDR3 is made up of 16 amino acids. CDR1 PRHDT and CDR2 FYEKMQ come from the germline V gene (reference sequence). J was trimmed by 1 base and V by 5 bases; bases with no gene match: 4. The CDR3 region is CASSPTSGGRTDTQYF. In nucleotides, the CDR3 is TGTGCCAGCAGCCCGACTAGCGGGGGACGCACAGATACGCAGTATTTT.

J is TRBJ1-2 and V is TRBV7-2; 8 bases fit TRBD1. V was clipped by 5 bases and J by 7 bases; unmatched bases: 6. Germline V gene data show CDR1 as SGHTA and CDR2 as FQGNSA. The CDR3 totals 13 residues. CDR3 amino acids: CASSGQGAGGYTF. The CDR3 DNA follows: TGTGCCAGCAGCGGGCAGGGGGCGGGTGGCTACACCTTC.

The V and J genes are TRBV27 and TRBJ2-1; TRBD2 agrees at 8 bases. J gave up 7 bases and V 8 bases, and 13 bases lay outside the gene matches. CDR1 and CDR2 from the germline V gene are MNHEY and SMNVEV (reference sequence). CDR3 length: 15 residues. CDR3: CASGSDSGSINEQFF. CDR3 bases: TGTGCCAGCGGCTCGGACAGCGGGAGTATAAATGAGCAGTTCTTC.

The V call is TRBV4-3, the J call TRBJ2-1; no firm D call. The CDR3 has 15 residues. V was trimmed by 0 bases and J by 5 bases, leaving 11 bases between them. Per germline, CDR1 LGHNA and CDR2 YSLEER. CDR3 nucleotides: TGCGCCAGCAGCCAAGATGGAAGGCAGGACAATGAGCAGTTCTTC. It is translated as CASSQDGRQDNEQFF.

This sequence joins TRBV7-3 and TRBJ1-6; 9 bases line up with TRBD1. Germline-derived CDR1 and CDR2 are SGHTA and FQGTGA. This CDR3 has 15 amino acids. V shed 5 bases and J 5 bases; nucleotides not matched to a gene: 4. The CDR3 loop reads CASSPRQGDNSPLHF. The CDR3 coding sequence is TGTGCCAGCAGCCCCCGACAGGGGGATAATTCACCCCTCCACTTT.

In its sample, this clone was seen a few times. The V gene is TRBV11-2, the J gene TRBJ2-6, with D tentatively TRBD2 (6 bases). Germline V gene lookup returns CDR1 SGHAT and CDR2 FQNNGV. The CDR3 covers 19 residues. The germline V and J ends were trimmed by 5 bases and 0 bases, with 20 bases remaining between them. The CDR3 spells CASSTQWGDATSGANVLTF. The CDR3 DNA sequence: TGTGCCAGCAGCACCCAATGGGGGGACGCGACCTCTGGGGCCAACGTCCTGACTTTC.

CDR3 in amino acids: CASSLAQVPSAEAFF. In DNA, the CDR3 is TGCGCCAGCAGCTTGGCACAGGTCCCTTCGGCGGAAGCTTTCTTT. This chain links TRBV5-1 with TRBJ1-1, with D maybe TRBD1 (5 bases). CDR1 SGHRS and CDR2 YFSETQ come from the germline V gene. V lost 0 bases and J 8 bases, leaving 17 bases between the germline ends. There are 15 residues in the CDR3. The full variable domain, rest sourced from reference TRBV5-1 and TRBJ1-1, is KAGVTQTPRYLIKTRGQQVTLSCSPISGHRSVSWYQQTPGQGLQFLFEYFSETQRNKGNFPGRFSGRQFSNSRSEMNVSTLELGDSALYLCASSLAQVPSAEAFFGQGTRLTVV.

V and J are TRBV5-1 and TRBJ2-5; 7 nucleotides line up with TRBD2. CDR3 size: 16 residues. V shed 5 bases and J 0 bases; nucleotides not matched to a gene: 10. Germline assignment: CDR1 SGHRS and CDR2 YFSETQ. The CDR3 bases are TGCGCCAGCAGGCCCGGGCTAGCGGATTACCAAGAGACCCAGTACTTC. Encoded protein: CASRPGLADYQETQYF.

V gene TRBV19 combines with J gene TRBJ2-1; 9 nucleotides agree with TRBD1. This CDR3 has 14 amino acids. Trimming removed 7 bases from V and 5 bases from J; junction bases left unmatched: 6. CDR1 and CDR2 from the germline V gene are LNHDA and SQIVND (reference sequence). CDR3 DNA: TGTGCCAGTACGCGAACAGGGGGCAACAATGAGCAGTTCTTC. This gives the protein CASTRTGGNNEQFF.